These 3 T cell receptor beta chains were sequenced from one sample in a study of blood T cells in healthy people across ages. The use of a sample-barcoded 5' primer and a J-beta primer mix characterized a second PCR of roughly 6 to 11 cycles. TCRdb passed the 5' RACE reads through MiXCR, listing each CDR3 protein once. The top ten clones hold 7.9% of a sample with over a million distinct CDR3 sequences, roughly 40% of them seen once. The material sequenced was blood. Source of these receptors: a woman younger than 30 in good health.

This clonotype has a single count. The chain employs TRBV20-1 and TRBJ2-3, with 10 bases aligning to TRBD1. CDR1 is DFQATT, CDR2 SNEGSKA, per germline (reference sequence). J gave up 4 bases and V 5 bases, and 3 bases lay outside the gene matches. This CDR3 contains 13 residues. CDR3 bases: TGCAGTGCTGACAGGGGGCCGGCAGATACGCAGTATTTT. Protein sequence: CSADRGPADTQYF.

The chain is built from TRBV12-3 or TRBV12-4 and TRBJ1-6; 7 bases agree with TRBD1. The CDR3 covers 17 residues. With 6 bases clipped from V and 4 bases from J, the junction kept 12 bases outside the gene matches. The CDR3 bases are TGTGCCAGCAGAGGAACAGGGGCGGGCGGTTATAATTCACCCCTCCACTTT. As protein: CASRGTGAGGYNSPLHF.

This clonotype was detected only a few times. CDR3 DNA: TGTGCCAGCAGCGGCGGACTAGCGGGGGGCTTTTACGAGCAGTACTTC. It codes for CASSGGLAGGFYEQYF. The chain recombines TRBV7-2 with TRBJ2-7; 14 nucleotides align to TRBD2. Germline CDR1 is SGHTA and CDR2 is FQGNSA. V shed 5 bases and J 4 bases; nucleotides not matched to a gene: 7. The CDR3 is 16 residues long. Full variable domain (missing parts from reference TRBV7-2 and TRBJ2-7): GAGVSQSPSNKVTEKGKDVELRCDPISGHTALYWYRQSLGQGLEFLIYFQGNSAPDKSGLPSDRFSAERTGGSVSTLTIQRTQQEDSAVYLCASSGGLAGGFYEQYFGPGTRLTVT.